These 25 T cell receptor beta chains were sequenced from one sample in a study of T cells after somatic rescue of genetic block. Only in-frame clones appear in the TCRdb table, and some are missing; sequencing was by immunoSEQ multiplex PCR. The repertoire holds some 9,100 clones, with roughly 81% as singletons. Sequenced input: peripheral blood mononuclear cells (PBMCs). The receptor source for this set is a boy aged 5-17 years.

The genes are TRBV7-3 and TRBJ2-3; 8 bases map to TRBD2. Germline V gives CDR1 SGHTA, CDR2 FQGTGA. V lost 6 bases, J lost 2 bases, and 1 base stayed unmatched. The CDR3 sequence is 13 residues long. The CDR3 bases are TGTGCCAGCAGGCGGGAGGCCACAGATACGCAGTATTTT. It codes for CASRREATDTQYF.

This clone has a handful of counts. The genes are TRBV6-5 and TRBJ2-1, with 8 bases identical to TRBD2. Germline CDR1 is MNHEY and CDR2 is SVGAGI. This CDR3 has 14 amino acids. V was pared by 0 bases and J by 15 bases, with 10 bases of the junction left unmatched. CDR3 nucleotide sequence: TGTGCCAGCAGTTACTCCAGACTAGCGAGAGGGGTGTTCTTC. Encoded protein: CASSYSRLARGVFF.

This chain joins TRBV5-6 and TRBJ2-7; 9 bases align to TRBD1. The CDR3 contains 16 residues. Germline V CDR1 and CDR2: SGHDT, YYEEEE. Trimming cost V 3 bases and J 2 bases; bases outside gene matches: 9. CDR3 sequence: CASSSKDGTGTYEQYF. DNA for the CDR3: TGTGCCAGCAGCTCCAAAGATGGGACAGGGACCTACGAGCAGTACTTC.

V is TRBV25-1 and J is TRBJ2-1; 12 bases are a match to TRBD2. With 7 bases clipped from V and 3 bases from J, the junction kept 7 bases outside the gene matches. The CDR3 is made up of 16 amino acids. Germline V gene data show CDR1 as MGHDK and CDR2 as SYGVNS. The CDR3 DNA sequence: TGTGCCAGCACAGAGACTAGCGGGGGAAACTACAATGAGCAGTTCTTC. Translated: CASTETSGGNYNEQFF.

This sequence joins TRBV5-1 and TRBJ2-3, with D perhaps matching TRBD1 or TRBD2 (5 bases each). The germline CDR1 and CDR2 sequences are SGHRS and YFSETQ. The V end was cut by 9 bases, the J end by 0 bases, with 14 bases between. The CDR3 runs 14 residues. For the CDR3, the DNA is TGCGCCATCCGACGGGACCAAAGCACAGATACGCAGTATTTT. Its translation is CAIRRDQSTDTQYF. Complete variable domain (other parts from reference TRBV5-1 and TRBJ2-3): KAGVTQTPRYLIKTRGQQVTLSCSPISGHRSVSWYQQTPGQGLQFLFEYFSETQRNKGNFPGRFSGRQFSNSRSEMNVSTLELGDSALYLCAIRRDQSTDTQYFGPGTRLTVL.

The V and J genes are TRBV2 and TRBJ2-2; 7 positions agree with TRBD1. After removal of 8 bases from V and 6 bases from J, the junction contained 6 bases not matched to a gene. Germline CDR1 is SNHLY and CDR2 is FYNNEI. This CDR3 contains 13 residues. CDR3 sequence: CASGVGGAGELFF. CDR3 DNA sequence: TGTGCCAGCGGAGTAGGGGGCGCCGGGGAGCTGTTTTTT.

V is TRBV30 and J is TRBJ2-2; 10 bases match TRBD1. Germline V gene lookup returns CDR1 GTSNPN and CDR2 SVGIG (reference sequence). The V gene end was trimmed by 3 bases and the J gene end by 6 bases; junction bases not matched to a gene: 10. The CDR3 consists of 16 residues. The CDR3 DNA follows: TGTGCCTGGAGACCCTCCGGGACAGGGGTTTCCGGGGAGCTGTTTTTT. Its translation: CAWRPSGTGVSGELFF.

This sequence joins TRBV27 and TRBJ1-3, with a tentative D call TRBD1 (6 bases). Germline CDR1 reads MNHEY; CDR2 reads SMNVEV (reference sequence). V lost 5 bases and J 7 bases, leaving 18 bases between the germline ends. The length of the CDR3 is 15 residues. CDR3 sequence reads: CASSRGGDGGNTIYF. CDR3 nucleotide sequence: TGTGCCAGCAGTAGAGGGGGGGACGGTGGCAACACCATATATTTT.

This clone was seen a few times. The chain joins TRBV7-6 to TRBJ2-7; D is possibly TRBD2 (5 bases). V lost 3 bases and J 5 bases, leaving 14 bases between the germline ends. Looked up from germline, CDR1 is SGHVS and CDR2 is FNYEAQ. This CDR3 spans 14 amino acids. The CDR3 region has the DNA TGTGCCAGCAGCTTGCGGGTGCTGGGGAACGAGCAGTACTTC. It yields the protein CASSLRVLGNEQYF.

This chain connects TRBV6-6 to TRBJ1-3; D is uncertain. The CDR3 is 15 residues long. Trimming stripped 4 bases from V and 0 bases from J, with 10 bases between. CDR1 and CDR2 (germline): MNHNY, SVGAGI (reference sequence). The CDR3 loop reads CASSFLGISGNTIYF. The CDR3 coding sequence is TGTGCCAGCAGTTTTCTAGGGATCTCTGGAAACACCATATATTTT.

The count of this clone is one. This rearrangement joins TRBV6-5 to TRBJ1-1; D is undetermined. The CDR3 consists of 15 residues. Germline V CDR1 and CDR2: MNHEY, SVGAGI. The ends were cut back, 5 bases at V and 2 bases at J, with 15 bases in the middle. CDR3 nucleotides: TGTGCCAGCAGTCCCTTGTACGGGCAAAACACTGAAGCTTTCTTT. Protein sequence: CASSPLYGQNTEAFF.

This rearrangement joins TRBV27 to TRBJ1-4; 9 nucleotides line up with TRBD1. Unmatched junction bases numbered 6, after V lost 9 bases and J lost 7 bases. The germline V gene has CDR1 MNHEY and CDR2 SMNVEV (reference sequence). CDR3 length: 13 amino acids. The CDR3 nucleotides are TGTGCCAGTTCACAGGGGGCTGTTGAAAAACTGTTTTTT. Translating gives CASSQGAVEKLFF.

The chain has TRBV6-5 and TRBJ2-3; 12 nucleotides line up with TRBD2. The junction had 3 bases not matched to a gene; V was cut back by 5 bases and J by 3 bases. Germline CDR1 reads MNHEY; CDR2 reads SVGAGI. The CDR3 spans 15 residues. CDR3 sequence reads: CASSTGLAGTDTQYF. As DNA, the CDR3 is TGTGCCAGCAGTACCGGACTAGCGGGGACAGATACGCAGTATTTT.

Written as DNA, the CDR3 is TGTGCCAGCAGTATCCGGGACCGAATCTACGAGCAGTACTTC. Its translation is CASSIRDRIYEQYF. This chain links TRBV2 with TRBJ2-7, with D perhaps matching TRBD1 or TRBD2 (5 bases each). The germline V gene encodes CDR1 SNHLY and CDR2 FYNNEI. This CDR3 has 14 amino acids. The germline V and J ends were trimmed by 5 bases and 3 bases, with 14 bases remaining between them.

The chain couples TRBV27 to TRBJ2-7; D is ambiguous. Germline assignment: CDR1 MNHEY and CDR2 SMNVEV (reference sequence). V gave up 4 bases and J gave up 4 bases, with 11 bases separating them. This CDR3 is 13 amino acids long. CDR3 DNA: TGTGCCAGCAGTTCAAACCCCCCTTACGAGCAGTACTTC. It specifies CASSSNPPYEQYF.

The gene calls are TRBV7-9 and TRBJ1-4; 12 bases are a match to TRBD1. This CDR3 has 15 residues. V lost 4 bases and J lost 7; bases outside the gene matches: 4. Germline-derived CDR1 and CDR2 are SEHNR and FQNEAQ (reference sequence). CDR3 amino acids: CASSWDRGLREKLFF. As DNA, the CDR3 is TGTGCCAGCAGCTGGGACAGGGGGCTTCGTGAAAAACTGTTTTTT.

This chain uses TRBV2 with TRBJ2-3, with D unclear. V lost 4 bases and J lost 0, with 11 bases in between. The CDR3 runs to 15 residues. The germline gives CDR1 SNHLY, CDR2 FYNNEI. CDR3 DNA sequence: TGTGCCAGCAGTGGGGGTCTAGTTAGCACAGATACGCAGTATTTT. Residues: CASSGGLVSTDTQYF.

This chain links TRBV2 with TRBJ2-7; D gene ambiguous. CDR3 length: 12 amino acids. Trimming pared 5 bases from V and 3 bases from J, leaving 8 bases between. Germline V lookup: CDR1 SNHLY, CDR2 FYNNEI. For the CDR3, the DNA is TGTGCCAGCAGTTACCATAGCTACGAGCAGTACTTC. Translation gives CASSYHSYEQYF.

This clone is labeled medium-sized. The chain has TRBV11-3 and TRBJ2-7; 7 bases agree with TRBD1. The trim removed 6 bases at V and 0 bases at J, leaving 8 bases unmatched. The CDR3 has 15 residues. Looked up from germline, CDR1 is SGHNT and CDR2 is YENEEA. The CDR3 DNA sequence: TGTGCCAGCAGGATAGGTGGGACAGCCTCCTACGAGCAGTACTTC. Protein sequence: CASRIGGTASYEQYF.

The gene calls are TRBV19 and TRBJ2-4; D possibly corresponds to TRBD1 (6 bases). Germline V gene sequence: CDR1 LNHDA, CDR2 SQIVND (reference sequence). V lost 0 bases and J lost 8, with 17 bases in between. The CDR3 sequence is 16 residues long. The CDR3 region is CASSIEQGRKRYIQYF. The CDR3 DNA reads TGTGCCAGTAGTATAGAACAGGGCAGAAAAAGGTACATTCAGTACTTC.

This clone occurred once. The chain uses TRBV6-5 and TRBJ2-1, with D unclear. The CDR3 is 13 amino acids. The germline CDR1 and CDR2 sequences are MNHEY and SVGAGI. The V end was cut by 1 base, the J end by 8 bases, with 9 bases between. This CDR3 is CASSYYSKDEQFF. CDR3 in DNA: TGTGCCAGCAGTTACTATAGCAAAGATGAGCAGTTCTTC.

The chain carries TRBV2 and TRBJ1-2; 8 bases fit TRBD1. CDR1 is SNHLY, CDR2 FYNNEI, per germline. The trim removed 6 bases at V and 4 bases at J, leaving 7 bases unmatched. The CDR3 runs 14 residues. CDR3 residues: CASSGQGSSYGYTF. CDR3 sequence (DNA): TGTGCCAGCAGCGGACAGGGCAGTAGCTATGGCTACACCTTC.

This clone was found a few times. This chain links TRBV5-6 with TRBJ1-4; D remains unclear. The V and J ends lost 5 bases and 11 bases respectively, with 4 bases between them. Per the germline V gene, CDR1 is SGHDT and CDR2 is YYEEEE. The CDR3 contains 9 residues. CDR3 protein: CASSFKLFF. CDR3 nucleotides: TGTGCCAGCAGTTTTAAACTGTTTTTT.

This clone was detected only a few times. DNA for the CDR3: TGTGCCAGCAGCTGGGACAGGGTTGATGGCTACACCTTC. Translating it yields CASSWDRVDGYTF. This chain joins TRBV11-2 and TRBJ1-2, with TRBD1 matching 9 bases. The CDR3 contains 13 residues. Trimming took 4 bases from V and 6 from J; bases not matched to a gene: 3. Germline V lookup: CDR1 SGHAT, CDR2 FQNNGV.

This clone was seen a handful of times. This chain joins TRBV5-6 and TRBJ1-1; D is unresolved. The CDR3 spans 13 residues. The V and J ends lost 6 bases and 8 bases respectively, with 17 bases between them. The V gene's germline CDR1 is SGHDT and CDR2 YYEEEE. CDR3 in amino acids: CASTLRKSFEAFF. CDR3 sequence (DNA): TGTGCCAGCACCCTAAGGAAGTCTTTCGAAGCTTTCTTT.